The clone carrying this TCR beta chain was seen ten or more times. This CDR3 is built from 18 residues. Trimming pared 5 bases from V and 9 bases from J, leaving 29 bases between. Germline values: CDR1 MDHEN, CDR2 SYDVKM. This sample stems from a study of T cells in Graves' hyperthyroidism and ophthalmopathy. RNA transcripts were the template for amplifying TCR beta CDR3 regions. First-round RT-PCR with HTBI primers amplified the TCR CDR3 region. TCRdb reprocessed the multiplex PCR reads via MiXCR and lists one record per CDR3 protein. The data hold approximately 370,000 distinct CDR3 sequences, with about 15% observed a single time. Hyperthyroidism patients were newly diagnosed, had disease duration under 2 months, and were aged 18 to 65 years. Exclusion followed for patients with uncontrolled infection, other autoimmune disease, pregnancy or lactation.

Sequences were obtained from blood. The chain employs TRBV28 and TRBJ2-1, with D tentatively TRBD2 (5 bases). This TCR was sampled from a woman aged 25 to 39 with Graves' hyperthyroidism that later progressed to Graves' ophthalmopathy. The CDR3 region has the DNA TGTGCCAGCAGTACAGTAGGACTTCCTCGCGTTCGGAACGGTGAGCAGTTCTTC. Amino acids: CASSTVGLPRVRNGEQFF.